What follows describes a single T cell receptor beta chain. This sample is drawn from a study of blood T cell repertoires in COVID-19. The CDR3 extends over 13 amino acids. Trimming took 3 bases from V and 10 from J, leaving 10 bases between them. Germline V gene data show CDR1 as MNHEY and CDR2 as SMNVEV (reference sequence). Some clones are missing from TCRdb's copy, which holds only in-frame ones; the method was immunoSEQ multiplex PCR. The sample consists of around 170,000 clones, 70% to 90% of them appearing once. This sequence was found in a woman aged 70-85 years with acute or convalescent COVID-19. This chain joins TRBV27 and TRBJ1-6, with D tentatively TRBD1 (6 bases). The sample comprised peripheral blood. Written as DNA, the CDR3 is TGTGCCAGCAGTTTCTACAGGGAATCACCCCTCCACTTT. Translated: CASSFYRESPLHF.